This T cell receptor beta chain emerged from a study of CD8 T cells in Susac syndrome. RNA was extracted with the RNeasy kit, and a quantity of roughly 0.5 to 1 ug was reverse transcribed using random hexamers. Amplification of TCR beta CDR3 was carried out by immunoSEQ multiplex PCR, which covered 54 Vbeta and 13 Jbeta segments. Each CDR3 protein gets one entry after TCRdb re-called the immunoSEQ multiplex PCR reads with MiXCR. Among a few hundred thousand distinct CDR3 sequences listed, around 85% were seen once. V shed 5 bases and J shed 0 bases, with 11 bases lying between them. This CDR3 has 14 residues. CDR1 is SGHVS and CDR2 is FNYEAQ in the germline V gene.

The chain has TRBV7-6 and TRBJ2-7; D not resolved. The receptor's source is a human donor with multiple sclerosis. Sequenced material: CD8+ T cells from PBMCs. CDR3: CASSPLIDSYEQYF. DNA for the CDR3: TGTGCCAGCAGCCCCTTAATCGACTCCTACGAGCAGTACTTC.